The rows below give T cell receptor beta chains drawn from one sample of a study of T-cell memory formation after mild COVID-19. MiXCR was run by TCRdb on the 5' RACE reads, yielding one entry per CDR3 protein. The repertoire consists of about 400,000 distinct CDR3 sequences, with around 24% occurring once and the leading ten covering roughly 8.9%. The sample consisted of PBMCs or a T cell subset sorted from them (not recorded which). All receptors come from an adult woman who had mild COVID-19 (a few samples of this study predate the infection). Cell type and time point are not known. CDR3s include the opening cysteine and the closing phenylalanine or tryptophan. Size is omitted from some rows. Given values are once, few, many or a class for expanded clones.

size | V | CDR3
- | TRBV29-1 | CSVELLQGSGANVLTF
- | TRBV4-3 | CASSPFETGKHGYTF
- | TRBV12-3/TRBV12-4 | CASSLSRGGDTQYF
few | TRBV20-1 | CSATTGTGGYNSPLHF
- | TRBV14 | CASSQINEQYF
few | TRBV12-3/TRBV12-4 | CASSLNLVQETQYF
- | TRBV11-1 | CASSFTSGAIGEQFF
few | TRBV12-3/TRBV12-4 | CASRSGVLEYF
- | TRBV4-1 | CASSQGPGQASYEQYF
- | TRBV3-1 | CASSQRQHTEAFF
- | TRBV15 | CATSSDRTYSNQPQHF
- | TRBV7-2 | CASSDQDTQYF
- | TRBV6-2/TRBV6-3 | CASRGTEYGYTF
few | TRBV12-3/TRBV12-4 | CASSPGLAGAIGELFF
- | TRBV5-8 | CASSLRGTGYNEQFF
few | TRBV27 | CASSFGGGFNQPQHF
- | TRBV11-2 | CASSRGTASTYEQYF
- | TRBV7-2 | CASSPPGGPQETQYF
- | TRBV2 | CASSRNSGFQETQYF
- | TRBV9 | CASSVGSRGKMYEQFF
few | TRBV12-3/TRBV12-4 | CASNGGGQPQHF
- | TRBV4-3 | CASSRKGPGPNYNEQFF
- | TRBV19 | CASSIRRDSYNEQFF
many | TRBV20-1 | CSAVSGGAGNEQFF
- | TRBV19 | CASSTRDTKNIQYF
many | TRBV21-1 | CASSKASGSTDTQYF
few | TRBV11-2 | CAGKDGSLLYEQYF
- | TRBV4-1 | CASSQGLASNYGYTF
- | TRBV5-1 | CASSLAVGARTEQYF
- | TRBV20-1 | CSARVQGLITEAFF
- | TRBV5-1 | CASRVTANTDTQYF
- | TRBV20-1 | CSAHKMNTGELFF
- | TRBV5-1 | CASSLGVHNEQFF
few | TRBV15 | CATSSSPRGLAGELFF
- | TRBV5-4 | CASSLRGSDGYTF
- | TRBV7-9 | CASSPGLLAGETQYF
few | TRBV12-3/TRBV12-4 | CASRHGTNTGELFF
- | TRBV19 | CASSSNSGTGSGNTIYF
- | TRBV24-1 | CATSAAPGGGSYNEQFF
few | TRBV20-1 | CSARERGGRYEQYF
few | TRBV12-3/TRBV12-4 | CASSLLGYTGELFF
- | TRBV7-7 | CASSARDREGETQYF
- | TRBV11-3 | CASSLLGGGMENYNEQFF
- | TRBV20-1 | CSARVADPYEQYF
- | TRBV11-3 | CASSSPSGRDNEQFF
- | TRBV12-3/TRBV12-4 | CASSPTGTGEGYTF
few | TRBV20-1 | CSASDPGLRTDTQYF